These 22 T cell receptor beta chains originate from one sample sequenced in a study of blood T cell repertoires in COVID-19. Assay: immunoSEQ multiplex PCR; the TCRdb copy retains only in-frame clones and omits some. Seen here are more than 65,000 clones, 70% to 90% observed once, and the top ten hold over 4%. The sequenced sample consisted of peripheral blood. These receptors originate from a woman of 80 years or more with active or convalescent COVID-19.

This clone was recorded a few times. This chain joins TRBV7-3 and TRBJ1-2, with 9 bases lining up with TRBD1. The CDR3 is made up of 15 amino acids. The ends lost 0 bases at V and 7 bases at J; junction bases unmatched: 6. The germline CDR1 and CDR2 sequences are SGHTA and FQGTGA. The CDR3 nucleotides read TGTGCCAGCAGCTTAACTGGACAGGGGTTTCGTGGCTACACCTTC. Encoded protein: CASSLTGQGFRGYTF.

The chain joins TRBV7-2 to TRBJ2-5, with 9 bases fitting TRBD2. The CDR3 extends over 15 amino acids. Germline CDR1 reads SGHTA; CDR2 reads FQGNSA. V shed 3 bases, J shed 4 bases, and the junction held 6 bases outside the gene matches. CDR3 coding DNA: TGTGCCAGCAGCTTCGCGGGAGGGGGGGTAGAGACCCAGTACTTC. Its translation is CASSFAGGGVETQYF.

This sequence joins TRBV21-1 and TRBJ2-1; the table assigns TRBD2, which was not confirmed against the DNA. TRBV21-1 is flagged as a pseudogene. The CDR3 consists of 17 residues. The CDR3 loop reads CASSKPGRSGAYNEQFF. The DNA of the CDR3 is TGTGCCAGCAGCAAACCTGGACGTAGCGGGGCCTACAATGAGCAGTTCTTC.

This clone is a singleton in its sample. The CDR3 nucleotides read TGTGCCAGCAGTGGGGGGGGAAACTATAATTCACCCCTCCACTTT. Residues: CASSGGGNYNSPLHF. The gene calls are TRBV27 and TRBJ1-6; tentatively, D is TRBD1 (5 bases). The CDR3 spans 15 residues. Trimming stripped 5 bases from V and 3 bases from J, with 11 bases between. Germline V gene data show CDR1 as MNHEY and CDR2 as SMNVEV (reference sequence).

The chain combines TRBV4-3 with TRBJ1-6, with D perhaps matching TRBD1 (6 bases). CDR1 is LGHNA and CDR2 is YSLEER in the germline V gene. V lost 0 bases to trimming and J lost 7 bases, with 10 bases between them. The length of the CDR3 is 15 residues. DNA for the CDR3: TGCGCCAGCAGCCAAGATGAGGGGGTAAATTCACCCCTCCACTTT. Its translation: CASSQDEGVNSPLHF.

The chain is built from TRBV7-8 and TRBJ2-2; the match to TRBD2 covers 8 bases. CDR1 is SGHVS, CDR2 FQNEAQ, per germline. The V segment lost 3 bases and the J segment 0 bases; nucleotides outside the gene matches: 9. This CDR3 is 18 amino acids long. CDR3 sequence: CASSFRSTSGTNTGELFF. The CDR3 DNA reads as TGTGCCAGCAGCTTCCGGTCAACTAGCGGTACGAACACCGGGGAGCTGTTTTTT.

The chain carries TRBV6-4 and TRBJ2-3, with TRBD2 matching over 7 bases. With 4 bases clipped from V and 3 bases from J, the junction kept 4 bases outside the gene matches. The V gene's germline CDR1 is MRHNA and CDR2 SNTAGT. This CDR3 region has 14 residues. Here the CDR3 DNA reads TGTGCCAGCAGTGCGGACGGGGGGACAGATACGCAGTATTTT. The encoded protein is CASSADGGTDTQYF.

The V call is TRBV3-1 (or the pseudogene TRBV3-2), the J call TRBJ1-1; TRBD1 is a possible D gene (5 bases). CDR1 is LGHDT and CDR2 is YNNKEL in the germline V gene (reference sequence). The CDR3 sequence is 13 residues long. With 3 bases removed from V and 5 bases from J, the gap between germline ends came to 10 bases. The CDR3 here is CASSHVQVTEAFF. CDR3 coding DNA: TGTGCCAGCAGCCACGTACAGGTTACTGAAGCTTTCTTT.

This chain connects TRBV19 to TRBJ2-3, with 11 bases identical to TRBD2. The CDR3 runs 15 residues. V dropped 7 bases and J dropped 1; count of bases not matched to a gene: 4. In germline, CDR1 is LNHDA, CDR2 SQIVND (reference sequence). CDR3 loop: CASTAGLAGTDTQYF. The CDR3, as DNA: TGTGCCAGTACCGCGGGACTAGCGGGCACAGATACGCAGTATTTT.

The gene calls are TRBV28 and TRBJ2-5; 9 nucleotides align to TRBD2. This CDR3 comprises 14 residues. Germline V lookup: CDR1 MDHEN, CDR2 SYDVKM. The junction had 3 bases not matched to a gene; V was cut back by 2 bases and J by 5 bases. The CDR3 nucleotides read TGTGCCAGCAGTTTAGCGGGGGGGCGGGAGACCCAGTACTTC. Its protein product is CASSLAGGRETQYF.

For this clone: The junction departs from the called germline gene at one end, perhaps through a read error. The CDR3 is CANSLLQNQPQHF. CDR3 in DNA: TGTGCCAACAGTTTACTCCAGAATCAGCCCCAGCATTTT. The chain couples TRBV28 to TRBJ1-5; unclear D gene. CDR1 and CDR2 from the germline V gene are MDHEN and SYDVKM. CDR3 length: 13 residues.

The gene calls are TRBV5-1 and TRBJ1-1, with TRBD1 matching over 8 bases. Looked up from germline, CDR1 is SGHRS and CDR2 is YFSETQ. The J segment lost 5 bases and the V segment lost 5 bases, leaving 11 bases of the junction unmatched. This CDR3 is built from 15 residues. The DNA for the CDR3 is TGCGCCAGCAGGGGCCGGACAGGGCTGTCAACTGAAGCTTTCTTT. This translates into CASRGRTGLSTEAFF.

The rearrangement links TRBV7-6 to TRBJ2-7; 8 nucleotides line up with TRBD1. This CDR3 comprises 14 residues. Germline assignment: CDR1 SGHVS and CDR2 FNYEAQ. The J segment lost 3 bases and the V segment lost 6 bases, leaving 7 bases of the junction unmatched. This CDR3 is CASRAAGGVYEQYF. The CDR3 DNA follows: TGTGCCAGCAGAGCCGCAGGGGGCGTCTACGAGCAGTACTTC.

The chain combines TRBV5-4 with TRBJ1-3; a possible D gene is TRBD1 (5 bases). CDR3 length equals 14 residues. The germline V gene has CDR1 SGHNT and CDR2 YYREEE (reference sequence). The germline V and J ends were trimmed by 0 bases and 3 bases, with 7 bases remaining between them. CDR3 coding DNA: TGTGCCAGCAGCTTGGCAGACAGTGGAAACACCATATATTTT. Translated, it gives CASSLADSGNTIYF.

The genes are TRBV6-5 and TRBJ1-2, with a possible D match to TRBD1 (6 bases). CDR3 length: 13 amino acids. Germline V gene lookup returns CDR1 MNHEY and CDR2 SVGAGI. With 8 bases removed from V and 1 base from J, the gap between germline ends came to 11 bases. As DNA, the CDR3 is TGTGCCAGCCGGACAGCCCTTAACTATGGCTACACCTTC. The encoded protein is CASRTALNYGYTF.

The chain has TRBV6-5 and TRBJ1-3, with D unclear. The germline V and J ends were trimmed by 5 bases and 0 bases, with 11 bases remaining between them. The CDR3 is 15 amino acids. The V gene's germline CDR1 is MNHEY and CDR2 SVGAGI. The CDR3: CASSPRFGSGNTIYF. The CDR3 DNA reads as TGTGCCAGCAGTCCGAGGTTCGGCTCTGGAAACACCATATATTTT.

The gene calls are TRBV5-1 and TRBJ2-5; 8 bases align to TRBD1. Trimming took 2 bases from V and 0 from J; bases not matched to a gene: 6. Germline values: CDR1 SGHRS, CDR2 YFSETQ. This CDR3 spans 16 amino acids. CDR3 sequence: CASSLLTGGNQETQYF. CDR3 in DNA: TGCGCCAGCAGCTTACTAACAGGGGGAAACCAAGAGACCCAGTACTTC.

The CDR3 here is CASSRNRLVPMPQHF. In DNA, the CDR3 is TGTGCCAGCAGCCGGAACAGGTTGGTGCCGATGCCCCAGCATTTT. The chain employs TRBV6-2 or TRBV6-3 and TRBJ1-5, with TRBD1 as a possible D gene (5 bases). Trimming removed 6 bases from V and 9 bases from J, with 21 bases in between. Per germline, CDR1 MNHEY and CDR2 SVGEGT. The CDR3 consists of 15 residues.

The V gene is TRBV24-1, the J gene TRBJ2-7; D uncertain. The CDR3 loop spans 11 amino acids. V was trimmed by 2 bases and J by 4 bases, leaving 2 bases between them. The V gene's germline CDR1 is KGHDR and CDR2 SFDVKD. The CDR3 region is CATSDSYEQYF. CDR3 DNA: TGTGCCACCAGTGATTCATACGAGCAGTACTTC.

This chain links TRBV5-4 with TRBJ1-2; tentatively, D is TRBD1 (5 bases). The germline CDR1 and CDR2 sequences are SGHNT and YYREEE (reference sequence). V was pared by 4 bases and J by 1 base, with 20 bases between. This CDR3 is 17 amino acids long. CDR3 bases: TGTGCCAGCAGCCTAGGCCCTCAGGGTATGGTTAACTATGGCTACACCTTC. This encodes CASSLGPQGMVNYGYTF.

The rearrangement uses TRBV4-1 and TRBJ2-7, with 11 bases aligning to TRBD1. This CDR3 is 15 amino acids long. The germline gives CDR1 MGHRA, CDR2 YSYEKL. Germline trimming cut 4 bases from V and 3 bases from J; bases unmatched to any gene: 5. CDR3 in amino acids: CASSLGQGAGYEQYF. CDR3 in DNA: TGCGCCAGCAGCCTTGGACAGGGGGCAGGCTACGAGCAGTACTTC.

The gene calls are TRBV18 and TRBJ1-1, with D tentatively TRBD1 (5 bases). Per the germline V gene, CDR1 is KGHSH and CDR2 is LQKENI. The CDR3 length is 13 residues. Between the trimmed V and J ends, which lost 4 bases and 1 base, there was a span of 7 bases. CDR3 sequence reads: CASSQGRNTEAFF. The CDR3 DNA is TGTGCCAGCTCACAGGGGCGGAACACTGAAGCTTTCTTT.